This TCR beta chain comes out of a study of blood T cell repertoires in COVID-19. Overall study: Some COVID-19 samples were acute and others convalescent; all came from the United States, Italy and Spain. PBMCs, B-cell-depleted T cells, or T cells were the source of the cDNA or gDNA that made up the material.

Germline assignment: CDR1 LGHDT and CDR2 YNNKEL (reference sequence). Germline trimming cut 6 bases from V and 6 bases from J; bases unmatched to any gene: 5. This CDR3 is 15 amino acids long. Here immunoSEQ multiplex PCR was the method, and the copy in TCRdb shows in-frame clones only, minus some. Among around 56,000 clones, around 87% were seen once, and the ten largest hold about 7.2%. This clone was seen a handful of times. Specimen: peripheral blood. The rearrangement links TRBV3-1 (or the pseudogene TRBV3-2) to TRBJ2-1; 13 bases line up with TRBD2. The receptor's source is a man aged 55-75 years with active or convalescent COVID-19. This CDR3 reads CASSRLAGGFNEQFF. In nucleotides, the CDR3 is TGTGCCAGCAGTCGACTAGCGGGGGGTTTCAATGAGCAGTTCTTC.